Sequencing of this TCR beta chain was carried out in a study of neoadjuvant anti-PD-1 for oral cavity cancer (dated by TCRdb to the early 2020s). Context from the whole study: Patients mostly received three to four biweekly doses of nivolumab at 3 mg/kg before curative-intent surgical resection. A roughly 32% response rate was observed in the parent correlative cohort, in which around 12 patients were included. Responders were defined as patients with complete response, partial response or stable disease by RECIST 1.1; non-responders were defined as patients with progression. Patients without progression received a fourth nivolumab dose around day 43 and underwent definitive surgical resection on days 50-56. Overall study outcomes, separate from this receptor: Only a few patients per response group were included in the TCR analyses, and the authors called for validation in larger cohorts. A higher pretreatment blood Treg/Th17 ratio correlated with both higher pretreatment blood TCRbeta clonality and lower post-treatment tumor TCRbeta clonality. Larger post-treatment sizes of preexisting intratumoral clones correlated with greater tumor shrinkage, suggesting expansion of preexisting clones contributed to response.

The sample's time point label, decoded: after neoadjuvant nivolumab, at surgical resection. None of the patients had received prior systemic or radiation treatment, and all were newly diagnosed with stage II-IVA oral cavity squamous cell carcinoma. The cohort was composed of patients with HPV-negative, locally advanced oral cavity squamous cell carcinoma. The samples were drawn from a longitudinal correlative study tied to a single-arm phase II trial testing neoadjuvant nivolumab in oral cavity squamous cell carcinoma. Subject-matched pre- and post-treatment PBMCs and tumors from three responders and three non-responders underwent genomic DNA-based TCRbeta sequencing. The Maxwell RSC DNA from Tissue kit was used to isolate genomic DNA from tumor tissue. Concerning this clone itself: No antigen is known for it. Per-base quality was not reported, and no clone a single base away is much larger than it.

Taken from cysteine to phenylalanine, the CDR3 has 11 residues. Only the CDR3 region is kept as DNA, spanning 33 bases read in frame from base 1. Relative to germline, V is 7 bases shorter and J is 4 bases shorter, with 10 bases between their ends. The CDR1 and CDR2 encoded by the germline V gene (reference sequence) are DFQATT and SNEGSKA. Survey sequencing of tumors used two replicates per sample, and the tumor libraries mostly started from approximately 5 ug of input genomic DNA. TCRbeta libraries were prepared with the immunoSEQ hsTCRbeta kit according to the manufacturer's instructions. An Illumina NovaSeq 6000 S4 flow cell was used to sequence the final libraries, which had first been combined to 3 nM. As for the authors' bioinformatics: The immunoSEQ Analyzer was used for raw data preprocessing and quality control. The analysis was limited to productive rearrangements, and each clonotype was defined by a unique CDR3 amino acid sequence. Using the R package tcR, the researchers computed the Gini-Simpson index as their estimate of repertoire clonality. Student's t test was used to compare Gini indices, while Pearson correlation assessed associations with tumor size change. TCRdb's version of the immuneACCESS table is confined to in-frame rearrangements and falls short of the full clone set. An unresolved V gene accounts for under half of the shortfall where checked; the remainder is of unknown origin. The V and J calls and clone size are taken from that table; D and trimming were inferred from the DNA. The sample contains nearly 15,000 clones, around 40% of them found a single time. The leading ten clones occupy roughly 40% of the sample.

The sequenced sample was tumor tissue, obtained after nivolumab (anti-PD-1) treatment. The TCR was taken from a person between 35 and 79 years old with oral cavity squamous cell carcinoma. Here the chain combines TRBV20-1 and TRBJ2-5; no D gene can be assigned with confidence. The nucleotide sequence reads as follows: TGCAGTGTGAAGGGCGGAGAGACCCAGTACTTC. Translated, this gives CSVKGGETQYF.